This entry concerns a single TCR beta chain. Losses at the gene ends were 4 bases for V and 9 bases for J; bases not matched to a gene: 11. CDR1 and CDR2 (germline): SGHDT, YYEEEE. This CDR3 has 15 residues. This sample was taken from a study of blood T cell repertoires in COVID-19. On the study more broadly: The United States, Italy and Spain supplied acute and convalescent COVID-19 samples. T cells, B-cell-depleted T cells, or PBMCs provided the cDNA or gDNA that served as material.

Study processing details: Reference gene primer amplification gave nucleated cell count estimates. Repertoires were generated with immunoSEQ multiplex PCR, while TCRdb's copy carries only in-frame clones and drops some. That table furnishes V, J and clone size, whereas the DNA furnished D and trimming. The sample gives roughly 120,000 clones, about 92% of which show up once; around 3.7% is in the top ten. This TCR was sampled from a man aged 50-60 years with active COVID-19. Material: peripheral blood. V and J are TRBV5-6 and TRBJ2-1; TRBD2 matches 9 bases. CDR3 sequence (DNA): TGTGCCAGCAGCAAAGTACCGGGACTAGCTACTGAGCAGTTCTTC. This codes for CASSKVPGLATEQFF. Using reference TRBV5-6 and TRBJ2-1 for the parts outside the CDR3, the full variable domain is DAGVTQSPTHLIKTRGQQVTLRCSPKSGHDTVSWYQQALGQGPQFIFQYYEEEERQRGNFPDRFSGHQFPNYSSELNVNALLLGDSALYLCASSKVPGLATEQFFGPGTRLTVL.